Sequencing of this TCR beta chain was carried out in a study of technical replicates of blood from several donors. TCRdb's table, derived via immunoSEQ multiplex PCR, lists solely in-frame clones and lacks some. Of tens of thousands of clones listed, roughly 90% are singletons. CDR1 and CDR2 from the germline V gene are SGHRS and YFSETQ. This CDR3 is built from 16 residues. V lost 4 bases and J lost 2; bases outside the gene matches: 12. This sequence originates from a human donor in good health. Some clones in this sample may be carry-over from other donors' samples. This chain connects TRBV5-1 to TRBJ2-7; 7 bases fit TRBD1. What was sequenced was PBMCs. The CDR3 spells CASSPLGQWPAYEQYF. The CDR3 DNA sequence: TGCGCCAGCAGCCCCCTGGGACAGTGGCCCGCCTACGAGCAGTACTTC.